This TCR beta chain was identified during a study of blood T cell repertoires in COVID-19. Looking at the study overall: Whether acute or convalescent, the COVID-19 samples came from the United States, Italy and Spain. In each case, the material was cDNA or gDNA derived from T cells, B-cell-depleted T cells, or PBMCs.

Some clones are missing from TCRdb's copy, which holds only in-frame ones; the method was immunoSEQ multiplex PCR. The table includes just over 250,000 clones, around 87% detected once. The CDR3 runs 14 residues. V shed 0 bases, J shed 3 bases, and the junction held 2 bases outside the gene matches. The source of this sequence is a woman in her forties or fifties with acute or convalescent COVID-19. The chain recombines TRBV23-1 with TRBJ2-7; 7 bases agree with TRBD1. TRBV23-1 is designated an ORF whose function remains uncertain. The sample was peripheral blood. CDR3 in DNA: TGCGCCAGCAGTCAATCGCCAGGGGGCTACGAGCAGTACTTC. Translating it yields CASSQSPGGYEQYF.